The table lists the clone carrying this T cell receptor (beta chain) with a count of one. Its cognate antigen is unknown. The CDR3 extends over 17 amino acids. Per the germline V gene, CDR1 is SGHRS and CDR2 is YFSETQ. Trimming at V came to 3 bases and at J to 3 bases, leaving 12 bases not matched to a gene. Clones were sequenced by immunoSEQ multiplex PCR, and TCRdb holds only the in-frame ones, with some missing. Of 53,000 or so clones detected, about nine tenths appear once; the ten largest clones hold roughly 3%. The data originate from a study of chemoradiotherapy in HPV16-positive cancers. Study-wide findings and caveats: Only a couple of HPV16-positive patients supplied the functional HPV-specificity definition. During treatment, candidate HPV-specific clones and E7-related motifs expanded in tumor.

The receptor comes from a human donor with HPV-associated anogenital cancer. The material sequenced was blood, taken from a patient who underwent chemoradiotherapy. The chain recombines TRBV5-1 with TRBJ2-1, with 7 nucleotides matching TRBD1. The CDR3 DNA sequence: TGCGCCAGCAGCTCCAATTTCGACAGGGCCGACTACAATGAGCAGTTCTTC. Amino acid sequence: CASSSNFDRADYNEQFF. Filled out from reference TRBV5-1 and TRBJ2-1, the complete variable domain reads KAGVTQTPRYLIKTRGQQVTLSCSPISGHRSVSWYQQTPGQGLQFLFEYFSETQRNKGNFPGRFSGRQFSNSRSEMNVSTLELGDSALYLCASSSNFDRADYNEQFFGPGTRLTVL.